This T cell receptor (beta chain) derives from a study of blood T cell repertoires in COVID-19. About the study: Both acute and convalescent COVID-19 samples were obtained from the United States, Italy and Spain. In each case, the material was cDNA or gDNA derived from T cells, B-cell-depleted T cells, or PBMCs.

Per the germline V gene, CDR1 is SEHNR and CDR2 is FQNEAQ (reference sequence). The CDR3 is made up of 14 amino acids. Comment on this clone: One end of the junction does not line up with germline, which may come from a read error.

As processed by the authors: Reference gene primer amplification in the assay estimated nucleated cell counts. Assay: immunoSEQ multiplex PCR; the TCRdb copy retains only in-frame clones and omits some. V, J and clone size were drawn from that table, and D and trimming were deduced from the DNA. There are 200,000 to 250,000 clones in the sample; 85% occur only once, and approximately 2.4% lies in the top ten. The V and J genes are TRBV7-9 and TRBJ1-2; D possibly corresponds to TRBD1 (6 bases). Sample: peripheral blood. This sequence was found in a woman aged 70-85 years with COVID-19, enrolled during active disease. CDR3 protein: CASTLTGTNYGYTF. DNA for the CDR3: TGTGCCAGCACCTTAACAGGGACTAACTATGGCTACACCTTC.